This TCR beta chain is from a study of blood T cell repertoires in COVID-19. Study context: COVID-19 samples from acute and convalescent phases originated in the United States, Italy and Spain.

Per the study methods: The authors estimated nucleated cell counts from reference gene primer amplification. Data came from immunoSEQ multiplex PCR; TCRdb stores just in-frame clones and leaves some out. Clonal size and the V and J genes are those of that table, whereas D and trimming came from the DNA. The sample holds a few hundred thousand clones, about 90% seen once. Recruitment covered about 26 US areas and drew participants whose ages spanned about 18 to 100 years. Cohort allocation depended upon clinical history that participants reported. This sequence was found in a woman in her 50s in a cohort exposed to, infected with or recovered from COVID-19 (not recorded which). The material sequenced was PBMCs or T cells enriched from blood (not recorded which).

The CDR3 loop is CASIHSGGNYEQYF. The CDR3 DNA sequence: TGTGCCAGCATCCACTCGGGAGGGAATTACGAGCAGTACTTC. The rearrangement links TRBV6-6 to TRBJ2-7; 8 nucleotides match TRBD2. Losses at the gene ends were 7 bases for V and 4 bases for J; bases not matched to a gene: 9. The germline gives CDR1 MNHNY, CDR2 SVGAGI (reference sequence). CDR3 length: 14 amino acids.